This T cell receptor (beta chain) was documented in a study of blood T cell repertoires in COVID-19. This clone was recorded a few times. The CDR3 consists of 15 residues. The V segment lost 7 bases and the J segment 1 base; nucleotides outside the gene matches: 6. From germline, CDR1 is SNHLY and CDR2 FYNNEI. The table came from immunoSEQ multiplex PCR; TCRdb's copy has only in-frame clones and leaves some out. The sample has about 400,000 clones; about 89% are singletons. The sample comprised peripheral blood. The TCR was taken from a man in his forties with acute or convalescent COVID-19. V usage is TRBV2 and J usage is TRBJ2-5, with 10 bases lining up with TRBD1. The CDR3 sequence is CASMQDRGFQETQYF. In nucleotides, the CDR3 is TGTGCCAGCATGCAGGACAGGGGGTTCCAAGAGACCCAGTACTTC.